This TCR beta chain is from a study of cytomegalovirus exposure and HLA in healthy donors. Overall study results and limits: Most of the CMV-associated TCR beta chains (in a later analysis) appeared to be HLA-restricted.

CDR1 and CDR2 from the germline V gene are SGHTA and FQGNSA. This CDR3 has 15 amino acids. 13 Jbeta primers and 60 Vbeta primers were used for the PCR. Data came from immunoSEQ multiplex PCR; TCRdb stores just in-frame clones and leaves some out. The sample records about 150,000 clones, roughly 70% being singletons. Notes on this clone: Antigen specificity is unknown. The germline gene is not matched at one end of the junction; a read error may be the cause.

Sequencing was performed on PBMCs. The genes are TRBV7-2 and TRBJ2-6; possible D gene TRBD1, 6 bases. This TCR was recovered from a man between 60 and 70 years old in good health and CMV-seronegative. The CDR3 spells CASSSQGPGANVLTF. The CDR3 region has the DNA TGTGCCAGCAGCTCCCAGGGGCCTGGTGCCAACGTCCTGACTTTC.